This T cell receptor beta chain came from a study of T cells in Graves' hyperthyroidism and ophthalmopathy. This clonotype appeared many times. Its antigen is unidentified. V was pared by 3 bases and J by 4 bases, with 9 bases between. The CDR3 length is 14 residues. From germline, CDR1 is WNHNN and CDR2 SYGVQD (reference sequence). Study-wide points: Among thyroid clonotypes expanded above 0.001, most also appeared in blood.

From RNA transcripts, TCR beta CDR3 regions were amplified. TCR CDR3 underwent first-round RT-PCR with the HTBI primer set. TCRdb re-called the multiplex PCR reads with MiXCR, one entry per CDR3 protein. In the table there are about 420,000 distinct CDR3 sequences, 15% to 18% of which are singletons. Newly diagnosed hyperthyroidism patients aged 18 to 65 years had disease lasting under 2 months. Source material for PBMCs was 10 ml fresh peripheral blood. The rearrangement links TRBV10-1 to TRBJ2-2; D remains unclear. What was sequenced was blood. The TCR comes from a woman younger than 35 with Graves' hyperthyroidism. The CDR3 loop reads CASSDTASTGELFF. The CDR3 DNA is TGCGCCAGCAGTGATACTGCGAGCACCGGGGAGCTGTTTTTT.